Here is one T cell receptor beta chain with its context. Each clinical donor contributed on average approximately 90,000 T cells from unsorted cryopreserved PBMC. Only in-frame clones appear in the TCRdb table, and some are missing; sequencing was by immunoSEQ multiplex PCR. The sample consists of 30,000 to 40,000 clones, about nine tenths of them appearing once. The entry originates in a study of T cells in tuberculosis. About the research overall: T cells were selected with CD1B tetramers loaded with glucose monomycolate. IGRA-negative adolescents, IGRA-positive adolescents with latent tuberculosis and adults with active tuberculosis formed this South African cohort.

CDR3 length equals 13 residues. The germline gives CDR1 SEHNR, CDR2 FQNEAQ (reference sequence). V lost 3 bases to trimming and J lost 4 bases, with 7 bases between them. The J gene is TRBJ2-1, the V gene TRBV7-9; D is ambiguous. The specimen sequenced was PBMCs. The TCR originated in a donor aged 10 to 29 with latent tuberculosis or without tuberculosis infection. Here the CDR3 reads CASSFPSYNEQFF. CDR3 nucleotide sequence: TGTGCCAGCAGCTTCCCCTCTTACAATGAGCAGTTCTTC. Using reference TRBV7-9 and TRBJ2-1 for the parts outside the CDR3, the full variable domain is DTGVSQNPRHKITKRGQNVTFRCDPISEHNRLYWYRQTLGQGPEFLTYFQNEAQLEKSRLLSDRFSAERPKGSFSTLEIQRTEQGDSAMYLCASSFPSYNEQFFGPGTRLTVL.